These 30 T cell receptor beta chains were all obtained from the same sample, sequenced in a study of shared clonotypes between healthy human individuals. The method was immunoSEQ multiplex PCR; TCRdb's version includes in-frame clones alone and lacks a portion of them. Of hundreds of thousands of clones listed, roughly 96% are singletons. Source material: memory CD8+ T cells sorted from blood. Subset denoted: CD45RO+ cells pooled with CCR7-negative TemRA cells. Receptor source: a man younger than 45 in good health.

This chain links TRBV4-1 with TRBJ2-3; 14 positions agree with TRBD2. Per the germline V gene, CDR1 is MGHRA and CDR2 is YSYEKL. This CDR3 has 21 residues. Trimming took 4 bases from V and 3 from J; bases not matched to a gene: 18. The CDR3 sequence is CASSPLYRRGTSGSWTDTQYF. The CDR3 DNA follows: TGCGCCAGCAGCCCCTTGTACCGCCGGGGGACTAGCGGGAGTTGGACAGATACGCAGTATTTT.

J is TRBJ1-2 and V is TRBV6-1; 8 bases match TRBD1. Losses at the gene ends were 0 bases for V and 3 bases for J; bases not matched to a gene: 0. Germline V gene sequence: CDR1 MNHNS, CDR2 SASEGT. The CDR3 has 14 amino acids. CDR3 DNA: TGTGCCAGCAGTGAAGCGGGACAGGACTATGGCTACACCTTC. Translating gives CASSEAGQDYGYTF.

In its sample, this clone was seen once. V usage is TRBV7-9 and J usage is TRBJ1-3; the D is unclear. The germline gives CDR1 SEHNR, CDR2 FQNEAQ (reference sequence). Trimming took 4 bases from V and 11 from J, leaving 18 bases between them. The CDR3 is 14 residues long. CDR3 sequence (DNA): TGTGCCAGCAGCTCAAGAACCTCAGGTTTCGCCATATATTTT. It yields the protein CASSSRTSGFAIYF.

This chain joins TRBV2 and TRBJ2-5, with TRBD2 identical over 10 bases. CDR3 length: 15 residues. V shed 8 bases, J shed 5 bases, and the junction held 11 bases outside the gene matches. From germline, CDR1 is SNHLY and CDR2 FYNNEI. CDR3 sequence: CASGRSGRAGETQYF. CDR3 sequence (DNA): TGTGCCAGCGGAAGGAGCGGGAGGGCCGGGGAGACCCAGTACTTC.

Concerning this clone: This specimen includes other DNA sequences encoding the same CDR3. This chain connects TRBV28 to TRBJ1-5, with D uncertain. The CDR3 has 12 residues. Trimming removed 6 bases from V and 2 bases from J, with 5 bases in between. CDR1 MDHEN and CDR2 SYDVKM come from the germline V gene. This CDR3 reads CASREGNQPQHF. The CDR3 coding sequence is TGTGCCAGCAGGGAAGGCAATCAGCCCCAGCATTTT. The full variable domain, in which reference TRBV28 and TRBJ1-5 provide the parts outside the CDR3, is DVKVTQSSRYLVKRTGEKVFLECVQDMDHENMFWYRQDPGLGLRLIYFSYDVKMKEKGDIPEGYSVSREKKERFSLILESASTNQTSMYLCASREGNQPQHFGDGTRLSIL.

This chain connects TRBV5-1 to TRBJ2-3; D is undetermined. Trimming removed 1 base from V and 9 bases from J, with 18 bases in between. The germline CDR1 and CDR2 sequences are SGHRS and YFSETQ. This CDR3 has 15 amino acids. CDR3 sequence (DNA): TGCGCCAGCAGCTTGAGTGGTGAGTCACAGAGGACGCAGTATTTT. This translates into CASSLSGESQRTQYF.

The rearrangement joins TRBV10-3 to TRBJ2-5, with no clear D. CDR1 ENHRY and CDR2 SYGVKD come from the germline V gene. Trimming removed 1 base from V and 0 bases from J, with 9 bases in between. This CDR3 region has 15 residues. The CDR3 DNA reads as TGTGCCATCAGTGAGTTCCGGACGGACCAAGAGACCCAGTACTTC. The encoded protein is CAISEFRTDQETQYF.

The V gene is TRBV28, the J gene TRBJ1-3, with 9 bases identical to TRBD1. Trimming removed 5 bases from V and 0 bases from J; junction bases left unmatched: 8. The CDR3 has 17 amino acids. Germline CDR1 MDHEN, CDR2 SYDVKM. The CDR3 DNA reads as TGTGCCAGCAGTGTCACCGGGACAGGGTTCTCTGGAAACACCATATATTTT. Protein product: CASSVTGTGFSGNTIYF.

The V call is TRBV29-1, the J call TRBJ2-7; TRBD1 agrees at 10 bases. Germline CDR1 reads SQVTM; CDR2 reads ANQGSEA. This CDR3 comprises 14 residues. V shed 5 bases, J shed 5 bases, and the junction held 9 bases outside the gene matches. This chain's CDR3 is CSVLGQGPYHEQYF. The CDR3 coding sequence is TGCAGCGTTCTGGGACAGGGGCCCTATCACGAGCAGTACTTC.

The chain couples TRBV28 to TRBJ2-3; D gene ambiguous. In germline, CDR1 is MDHEN, CDR2 SYDVKM. The CDR3 contains 12 residues. V lost 5 bases to trimming and J lost 8 bases, with 11 bases between them. The CDR3 sequence is CASSHRLATQYF. The DNA for the CDR3 is TGTGCCAGCAGTCACAGACTTGCTACGCAGTATTTT. The complete variable domain, with remaining parts taken from reference TRBV28 and TRBJ2-3, reads DVKVTQSSRYLVKRTGEKVFLECVQDMDHENMFWYRQDPGLGLRLIYFSYDVKMKEKGDIPEGYSVSREKKERFSLILESASTNQTSMYLCASSHRLATQYFGPGTRLTVL.

CDR3 sequence: CASSLLGRSAGNEQFF. The DNA of the CDR3 is TGCGCCAGCAGCTTGTTGGGGAGGTCAGCGGGCAATGAGCAGTTCTTC. This chain links TRBV5-1 with TRBJ2-1; a possible D gene is TRBD2 (6 bases). Germline V gene data show CDR1 as SGHRS and CDR2 as YFSETQ. This CDR3 is 16 amino acids long. Trimming removed 1 base from V and 6 bases from J, with 17 bases in between.

The rearrangement links TRBV19 to TRBJ1-4; perhaps TRBD1 as D (6 bases). V lost 5 bases, J lost 5 bases, and 12 bases lay in between. Per germline, CDR1 LNHDA and CDR2 SQIVND (reference sequence). The CDR3 extends over 14 amino acids. The CDR3 bases are TGTGCCAGTAGTCTGACAGGCGAAAATGAAAAACTGTTTTTT. It yields the protein CASSLTGENEKLFF. The full variable domain, its missing parts supplied by reference TRBV19 and TRBJ1-4, is DGGITQSPKYLFRKEGQNVTLSCEQNLNHDAMYWYRQDPGQGLRLIYYSQIVNDFQKGDIAEGYSVSREKKESFPLTVTSAQKNPTAFYLCASSLTGENEKLFFGSGTQLSVL.

This rearrangement joins TRBV5-1 to TRBJ2-3; possible D gene TRBD1, 5 bases. Trimming pared 1 base from V and 5 bases from J, leaving 8 bases between. CDR1 and CDR2 from the germline V gene are SGHRS and YFSETQ. The CDR3 is made up of 13 amino acids. The CDR3: CASSLRGIDTQYF. In nucleotides, the CDR3 is TGCGCCAGCAGCTTGAGGGGCATAGATACGCAGTATTTT.

This sequence joins TRBV5-4 and TRBJ2-2; either TRBD1 or TRBD2 may supply D (7 bases each). Germline lookup yields CDR1 SGHNT and CDR2 YYREEE (reference sequence). V was pared by 4 bases and J by 3 bases, with 16 bases between. This CDR3 has 16 residues. The CDR3 sequence is CASSKGARGDTGELFF. CDR3 nucleotides: TGTGCCAGCAGCAAGGGGGCACGGGGGGACACCGGGGAGCTGTTTTTT.

J is TRBJ2-1 and V is TRBV2; D is perhaps TRBD2 (5 bases). Germline V gene sequence: CDR1 SNHLY, CDR2 FYNNEI. The CDR3 length is 19 residues. V lost 6 bases, J lost 0 bases, and 24 bases lay in between. The CDR3 loop reads CASSPRTAGVGSSYNEQFF. The CDR3 nucleotides read TGTGCCAGCAGCCCCCGGACGGCCGGGGTTGGGAGCTCCTACAATGAGCAGTTCTTC.

J is TRBJ1-5 and V is TRBV28; D is possibly TRBD1 (5 bases). The CDR3 contains 16 residues. CDR1 is MDHEN and CDR2 is SYDVKM in the germline V gene. V was cut by 6 bases and J by 2 bases, with 17 bases left in between. In DNA, the CDR3 is TGTGCCAGCAGCAACTCGGCGGGCAGGGGCAATCAGCCCCAGCATTTT. It is translated as CASSNSAGRGNQPQHF.

The V gene is TRBV10-3, the J gene TRBJ2-7; D could derive from TRBD1 or TRBD2 (5 bases each). The CDR3 spans 12 residues. Germline values: CDR1 ENHRY, CDR2 SYGVKD. V lost 10 bases, J lost 1 base, and 11 bases lay in between. In DNA form, the CDR3 reads TGTGCCACCCGGGACCTGTCCTACGAGCAGTACTTC. Translating gives CATRDLSYEQYF.

V usage is TRBV28 and J usage is TRBJ2-7; D tentatively fits TRBD1 or TRBD2 (5 bases each). The germline CDR1 and CDR2 sequences are MDHEN and SYDVKM. The CDR3 is 12 amino acids. V dropped 6 bases and J dropped 3 bases, with 9 bases sitting between them. CDR3 region: CASSGTFYEQYF. The CDR3 DNA is TGTGCCAGCAGCGGGACGTTCTACGAGCAGTACTTC.

The chain couples TRBV6-1 to TRBJ2-7; weak D call: TRBD1 (6 bases). Germline CDR1 MNHNS, CDR2 SASEGT. V was trimmed by 1 base and J by 8 bases, leaving 15 bases between them. The CDR3 sequence is 14 residues long. CDR3 protein: CASSEVGTPGKQYF. DNA for the CDR3: TGTGCCAGCAGTGAAGTTGGGACACCGGGAAAGCAGTACTTC.

This rearrangement joins TRBV7-9 to TRBJ1-4; no clear D gene. The V gene lost 1 base and the J gene lost 10 bases, with 16 bases spanning the gap. The germline V gene encodes CDR1 SEHNR and CDR2 FQNEAQ (reference sequence). This CDR3 is built from 15 residues. The CDR3 sequence: CASSLGETQVGKLFF. CDR3 coding DNA: TGTGCCAGCAGCTTAGGAGAAACCCAGGTGGGAAAACTGTTTTTT.

The V gene is TRBV6-5, the J gene TRBJ2-3; TRBD2 agrees at 7 bases. The CDR3 has 14 amino acids. CDR1 and CDR2 (germline): MNHEY, SVGAGI. V trimming: 5 bases; J trimming: 2 bases; junction bases outside the gene matches: 4. The DNA for the CDR3 is TGTGCCAGCAGTACTCGACTAGCCACAGATACGCAGTATTTT. Translation: CASSTRLATDTQYF.

The CDR3 is CAINPSGLGGSYEQYF. The CDR3 DNA sequence: TGTGCCATCAACCCCTCGGGTCTGGGGGGCTCCTACGAGCAGTACTTC. The chain couples TRBV10-3 to TRBJ2-7; possibly TRBD2 for D (6 bases). This CDR3 spans 16 amino acids. Germline values: CDR1 ENHRY, CDR2 SYGVKD. Trimming pared 7 bases from V and 0 bases from J, leaving 19 bases between.

The rearrangement uses TRBV19 and TRBJ1-5; TRBD1 matches 8 bases. Germline loops: CDR1 LNHDA, CDR2 SQIVND (reference sequence). The CDR3 contains 12 residues. V gave up 10 bases and J gave up 2 bases; unmatched junction bases: 1. The CDR3 coding sequence is TGTGCCACGACAGGGGGCAATCAGCCCCAGCATTTT. Amino acids: CATTGGNQPQHF.

This chain links TRBV18 with TRBJ2-7; 7 nucleotides line up with TRBD1. There are 14 residues in the CDR3. Per the germline V gene, CDR1 is KGHSH and CDR2 is LQKENI. V dropped 4 bases and J dropped 0; count of bases not matched to a gene: 3. CDR3 in amino acids: CASSLGDSSYEQYF. DNA for the CDR3: TGTGCCAGCTCACTCGGGGACAGCTCCTACGAGCAGTACTTC.

The chain employs TRBV28 and TRBJ2-2; D is ambiguous. This CDR3 comprises 16 residues. Germline assignment: CDR1 MDHEN and CDR2 SYDVKM. Trimming took 5 bases from V and 0 from J, leaving 13 bases between them. This CDR3 reads CASSQFYLANTGELFF. The DNA for the CDR3 is TGTGCCAGCAGTCAGTTTTACCTCGCGAACACCGGGGAGCTGTTTTTT.

This clone occurred once. V gene TRBV6-6 combines with J gene TRBJ1-5; D gene uncertain. This CDR3 contains 13 residues. V gave up 5 bases and J gave up 3 bases, with 8 bases separating them. CDR1 is MNHNY, CDR2 SVGAGI, per germline (reference sequence). CDR3 sequence (DNA): TGTGCCAGCAGTGCCGGGAACAATCAGCCCCAGCATTTT. This gives the protein CASSAGNNQPQHF.

J is TRBJ2-1 and V is TRBV7-2, with TRBD2 matching 7 bases. Trimming took 7 bases from V and 3 from J; bases not matched to a gene: 15. The CDR3 consists of 17 residues. The germline gives CDR1 SGHTA, CDR2 FQGNSA. The CDR3 sequence: CASNVATGRPSYNEQFF. In DNA, the CDR3 is TGTGCCAGCAACGTCGCCACCGGGAGGCCCAGCTACAATGAGCAGTTCTTC.

This chain connects TRBV28 to TRBJ2-7; tentative D call: TRBD1 (5 bases). Germline V gives CDR1 MDHEN, CDR2 SYDVKM. The CDR3 has 14 amino acids. The V and J ends lost 8 bases and 0 bases respectively, with 14 bases between them. The CDR3, as DNA: TGTGCCAGCCTAGGAACAGGTAGCTCCTACGAGCAGTACTTC. This gives the protein CASLGTGSSYEQYF.

The chain carries TRBV5-4 and TRBJ2-7; 8 nucleotides line up with TRBD2. CDR1 is SGHNT, CDR2 YYREEE, per germline (reference sequence). The CDR3 consists of 16 residues. The ends lost 0 bases at V and 5 bases at J; junction bases unmatched: 10. DNA of the CDR3: TGTGCCAGCAGCTTGGAATCGGTGCGGGAGGAGAACGAGCAGTACTTC. As protein: CASSLESVREENEQYF.

This chain connects TRBV9 to TRBJ2-3; TRBD1 matches at 9 bases. This CDR3 contains 14 residues. The germline gives CDR1 SGDLS, CDR2 YYNGEE. The V gene end was trimmed by 0 bases and the J gene end by 6 bases; junction bases not matched to a gene: 2. The CDR3 sequence: CASSVAGTGDTQYF. DNA of the CDR3: TGTGCCAGCAGCGTAGCCGGGACAGGGGATACGCAGTATTTT.